This entry concerns a single T cell receptor (beta chain). Losses at the gene ends were 0 bases for V and 3 bases for J; bases not matched to a gene: 10. Germline V CDR1 and CDR2: DFQATT, SNEGSKA (reference sequence). The CDR3 is made up of 17 amino acids. This sample was taken from a study of response to subunit inactivated influenza vaccine. TCRdb re-called the RT-PCR reads with MiXCR, one entry per CDR3 protein. The table lists about 520,000 distinct CDR3 sequences, approximately 9.9% of them singletons. Here the sequenced sample was PBMCs from blood, taken about 40 days after vaccination. The genes are TRBV20-1 and TRBJ2-7; 11 bases are a match to TRBD2. This sequence was found in a man in his forties or fifties who received an inactivated influenza vaccine. This CDR3 is CSARDLPATSGGYEQYF. CDR3 nucleotide sequence: TGCAGTGCTAGAGACCTCCCGGCCACTAGCGGGGGCTACGAGCAGTACTTC.